The sequence of this T cell receptor beta chain was determined in a study of T cells in Graves' hyperthyroidism and ophthalmopathy. Study observations and caveats: Most expanded thyroid clonotypes above 0.001 also appeared in blood.

The table lists this clonotype with many counts. Its antigen remains unidentified. Uncontrolled infection, other autoimmune disease, pregnancy or lactation excluded patients. Orbital computed tomography and thyroid ultrasound, together with serum TRAb and thyroxine and clinical symptoms, were used for diagnoses. From approximately 9.3 ml of fresh peripheral blood, PBMCs were isolated. Amplification of TCR beta CDR3 regions used RNA as the template. A first-round RT-PCR of the TCR CDR3 used the HTBI primer set. MiXCR, run by TCRdb on the multiplex PCR reads, gives a single entry per CDR3 protein. Of 300,000 to 400,000 distinct CDR3 sequences in the sample, around 23% were seen once. Trimming removed 5 bases from V and 2 bases from J; junction bases left unmatched: 5. Looked up from germline, CDR1 is MDHEN and CDR2 is SYDVKM. The CDR3 consists of 14 residues.

The source of this sequence is a woman aged 45-60 years with Graves' hyperthyroidism. Sample: blood. V gene TRBV28 combines with J gene TRBJ1-2; the match to TRBD1 covers 7 bases. CDR3 in amino acids: CASSVGTANYGYTF. In nucleotides, the CDR3 is TGTGCCAGCAGTGTTGGGACAGCCAACTATGGCTACACCTTC.